This entry lists 30 T cell receptor beta chains sequenced from one sample in a study of molecular identifiers for immune sequencing clone quantification. TCRdb redid the calling of the PCR reads with MiXCR, one entry per CDR3 protein. Of more than 550,000 distinct CDR3 sequences in the sample, about 25% were seen once. Sequencing was done on a sample of naive CD8+ T cells from blood, with Jurkat cell RNA spiked in. This sample's subset: FACS-sorted CD8+CD4-CCR7+CD45RA+ naive T cells. Source of these receptors: a human donor in good health. Some libraries in this study had Jurkat cell RNA spiked in.

This clonotype was detected only a few times. The J gene is TRBJ1-2, the V gene TRBV2; TRBD1 is a possible D gene (5 bases). With 3 bases removed from V and 9 bases from J, the gap between germline ends came to 11 bases. The CDR3 covers 12 residues. Germline assignment: CDR1 SNHLY and CDR2 FYNNEI. This chain's CDR3 is CASSDENRSYTF. The DNA for the CDR3 is TGTGCCAGCAGTGACGAAAACAGGAGCTACACCTTC.

This clonotype was observed a few times. V and J are TRBV4-3 and TRBJ2-7; the D is unclear. The CDR3 runs 16 residues. V dropped 1 base and J dropped 2 bases, with 15 bases sitting between them. Germline CDR1 and CDR2: LGHNA and YSLEER. The CDR3 is CASSQAPGRLTYEQYF. CDR3 bases: TGCGCCAGCAGCCAAGCCCCGGGCAGGCTAACCTACGAGCAGTACTTC.

As for this clonotype: A much larger clone is a single base away; this may be a read error. The chain has TRBV29-1 and TRBJ1-2, with 7 nucleotides matching TRBD1. From germline, CDR1 is SQVTM and CDR2 ANQGSEA. This CDR3 comprises 13 residues. The chain's CDR3 is CSAKTGAAYSYTF. The CDR3 bases are TGCAGCGCTAAAACAGGGGCAGCCTATAGCTACACCTTC. Using reference TRBV29-1 and TRBJ1-2 for the parts outside the CDR3, the full variable domain is SAVISQKPSRDICQRGTSLTIQCQVDSQVTMMFWYRQQPGQSLTLIATANQGSEATYESGFVIDKFPISRPNLTFSTLTVSNMSPEDSSIYLCSAKTGAAYSYTFGSGTRLTVV.

Details on this clonotype: A much larger clone lies one base from this, so it may be a read error. This chain uses TRBV13 with TRBJ2-4, with D perhaps matching TRBD2 (6 bases). This CDR3 is 18 amino acids long. CDR1 is PRHDT, CDR2 FYEKMQ, per germline (reference sequence). This chain's CDR3 is CASSFRESHLLAKSIQYF. CDR3 in DNA: TGTGCCAGCAGCTTCCGGGAGAGCCATCTTTTAGCCAAAAGCATTCAGTACTTC.

This clonotype was seen repeatedly, ten times or more. The V and J genes are TRBV4-1 and TRBJ2-7; D may correspond to TRBD1 or TRBD2 (5 bases each). CDR1 is MGHRA, CDR2 YSYEKL, per germline. The CDR3 is 16 amino acids. V dropped 3 bases and J dropped 4 bases, with 19 bases sitting between them. CDR3 nucleotide sequence: TGCGCCAGCAGCCAGCTCCCTACTTGGGGCGGGTACGAGCAGTACTTC. Amino acids: CASSQLPTWGGYEQYF.

The J gene is TRBJ2-5, the V gene TRBV7-8; 12 bases fit TRBD2. In germline, CDR1 is SGHVS, CDR2 FQNEAQ. V was clipped by 3 bases and J by 5 bases; unmatched bases: 10. The CDR3 runs to 17 residues. For the CDR3, the DNA is TGTGCCAGCAGCTTTCCCGCTAGCGGGGGGGCGGAGGAGACCCAGTACTTC. Protein: CASSFPASGGAEETQYF. Based on the CDR3 plus reference TRBV7-8 and TRBJ2-5, the full variable domain is GAGVSQSPRYKVAKRGQDVALRCDPISGHVSLFWYQQALGQGPEFLTYFQNEAQLDKSGLPSDRFFAERPEGSVSTLKIQRTQQEDSAVYLCASSFPASGGAEETQYFGPGTRLLVL.

This clonotype was seen ten or more times. The chain combines TRBV29-1 with TRBJ1-2, with 9 bases identical to TRBD1. V lost 0 bases, J lost 6 bases, and 5 bases stayed unmatched. In germline, CDR1 is SQVTM, CDR2 ANQGSEA. The CDR3 extends over 14 amino acids. The CDR3: CSVEDSGTGNGYTF. CDR3 nucleotide sequence: TGCAGCGTTGAAGATTCTGGGACAGGGAATGGCTACACCTTC.

A note on this clonotype: Compared with germline, one end of the junction differs, possibly owing to a read error. The genes are TRBV30 and TRBJ2-6, with D unclear. This CDR3 region has 12 residues. Germline lookup yields CDR1 GTSNPN and CDR2 SVGIG (reference sequence). CDR3 residues: CAWSGLADVLTF. The CDR3 DNA follows: TGTGCCTGGAGTGGTTTGGCCGACGTCCTGACTTTC.

This clonotype was picked up many times. The chain uses TRBV7-2 and TRBJ2-7; D may be TRBD1 (6 bases). The CDR3 runs 15 residues. Germline CDR1 and CDR2: SGHTA and FQGNSA. Trimming removed 6 bases from V and 3 bases from J, with 18 bases in between. The chain's CDR3 is CASSPWWGPDYEQYF. CDR3 DNA: TGTGCCAGCAGTCCCTGGTGGGGGCCGGACTACGAGCAGTACTTC.

Here the CDR3 DNA reads TGTGCCAGCAACCCCCCTCTCCGGTTGGTAGCGGGACGGGAGAATGAGCAGTTCTTC. This sequence encodes CASNPPLRLVAGRENEQFF. The rearrangement joins TRBV7-9 to TRBJ2-1, with 8 bases aligning to TRBD2. CDR3 length: 19 residues. Trimming took 7 bases from V and 7 from J; bases not matched to a gene: 24. The germline CDR1 and CDR2 sequences are SEHNR and FQNEAQ (reference sequence).

V is TRBV27 and J is TRBJ2-1; the D gene is possibly TRBD2 (7 bases). Germline CDR1 reads MNHEY; CDR2 reads SMNVEV (reference sequence). The CDR3 totals 16 residues. V gave up 4 bases and J gave up 8 bases, with 21 bases separating them. The CDR3 region has the DNA TGTGCCAGCAGTTCCAGGGGCGGGGGCCCTTTAGATGAGCAGTTCTTC. This sequence encodes CASSSRGGGPLDEQFF.

On this clonotype: Germline is not matched at one junction end, which may reflect a read error. The rearrangement uses TRBV7-9 and TRBJ1-1; D is unresolved. This CDR3 has 11 amino acids. Germline CDR1 SEHNR, CDR2 FQNEAQ (reference sequence). The CDR3 DNA reads TGTGCCAGCAGCATGGTGGGCGAAGCTCTCTTT. It codes for CASSMVGEALF.

This clonotype has only a few counts. This may be a read error, as it is one base from a much larger clone. The chain combines TRBV28 with TRBJ2-3; no definite D call. The germline V gene encodes CDR1 MDHEN and CDR2 SYDVKM. This CDR3 has 14 amino acids. As DNA, the CDR3 is TGTGCCAGCAGTTTTTTTGCAGGTCTAGATACGCGGTATTTT. Protein sequence: CASSFFAGLDTRYF.

With regard to this clonotype: One base away lies a much larger clone, so this may be a sequencing read error. This chain uses TRBV5-1 with TRBJ2-1; the D is unclear. Germline V lookup: CDR1 SGHRS, CDR2 YFSETQ. The CDR3 is 13 amino acids. CDR3 in amino acids: CASSLVLGNEQCF. The CDR3 coding sequence is TGCGCCAGCAGCTTGGTGTTGGGCAATGAGCAGTGCTTC.

This chain uses TRBV28 with TRBJ2-2; 8 nucleotides line up with TRBD1. With 5 bases clipped from V and 1 base from J, the junction kept 6 bases outside the gene matches. Germline V lookup: CDR1 MDHEN, CDR2 SYDVKM. The CDR3 totals 16 residues. The CDR3 nucleotides are TGTGCCAGCAGTCTGAACGACAGGGGGAACACCGGGGAGCTGTTTTTT. Translation: CASSLNDRGNTGELFF.

Comment on this clonotype: This may arise from a read error, as a much more abundant clone is one base away. The V call is TRBV7-9, the J call TRBJ2-7, with 9 nucleotides matching TRBD2. The CDR3 has 16 amino acids. CDR1 and CDR2 (germline): SEHNR, FQNEAQ (reference sequence). With V trimmed by 3 bases and J by 5 bases, 11 bases remained unmatched. The CDR3 coding sequence is TGTGCCAGCAGCTTTAGAGTGCGGGGGGGAGTCCACGAGCAGTACTTC. Protein product: CASSFRVRGGVHEQYF.

V is TRBV4-2 and J is TRBJ2-1, with TRBD2 as a possible D gene (5 bases). From germline, CDR1 is LGHNA and CDR2 YNFKEQ. The V and J ends lost 3 bases and 3 bases respectively, with 12 bases between them. The CDR3 has 15 residues. CDR3 DNA: TGTGCCAGCAGCCAGAGCGGAAGCCTCTACAATGAGCAGTTCTTC. Its translation is CASSQSGSLYNEQFF.

V gene TRBV27 combines with J gene TRBJ2-1, with 8 bases lining up with TRBD1. The CDR3 is 15 residues long. Germline trimming cut 4 bases from V and 0 bases from J; bases unmatched to any gene: 2. The germline gives CDR1 MNHEY, CDR2 SMNVEV (reference sequence). CDR3 nucleotide sequence: TGTGCCAGCAGTTGGACAGGGAGCTCCTACAATGAGCAGTTCTTC. This codes for CASSWTGSSYNEQFF.

Many counts were recorded for this clonotype. The V gene is TRBV28, the J gene TRBJ2-3; the D is unclear. There are 14 residues in the CDR3. V was trimmed by 6 bases and J by 2 bases, leaving 12 bases between them. Looked up from germline, CDR1 is MDHEN and CDR2 is SYDVKM. CDR3 DNA sequence: TGTGCCAGCAGAAGAGGACGAGACACAGATACGCAGTATTTT. Encoded protein: CASRRGRDTDTQYF.

This clonotype was found a few times. V is TRBV15 and J is TRBJ2-3, with TRBD1 matching over 9 bases. Germline CDR1 is LNHNV and CDR2 is YYDKDF (reference sequence). V gave up 1 base and J gave up 6 bases; unmatched junction bases: 8. This CDR3 has 16 residues. The CDR3 coding sequence is TGTGCCACCAGCAGAGTTGGGACAGGGAATGCGGATACGCAGTATTTT. This sequence encodes CATSRVGTGNADTQYF.

The V and J genes are TRBV24-1 and TRBJ2-5; 7 bases align to TRBD2. The germline gives CDR1 KGHDR, CDR2 SFDVKD. The V and J ends lost 6 bases and 5 bases, in that order; junction bases with no gene match: 5. This CDR3 contains 13 residues. Written as DNA, the CDR3 is TGTGCCACCAGTTGGGAGGGAGAGGAGACCCAGTACTTC. Residues: CATSWEGEETQYF.

There are a few counts of this clonotype. The V call is TRBV9, the J call TRBJ2-3; 7 positions match TRBD2. This CDR3 spans 15 amino acids. Trimming removed 0 bases from V and 1 base from J; junction bases left unmatched: 2. CDR1 and CDR2 (germline): SGDLS, YYNGEE. The CDR3 DNA is TGTGCCAGCAGCGTAGTGGGAGGGGGCACAGATACGCAGTATTTT. Translated: CASSVVGGGTDTQYF.

In this sample, this clonotype turned up many times. The gene calls are TRBV6-5 and TRBJ2-7, with 10 bases that match TRBD1. This CDR3 region has 15 residues. The germline CDR1 and CDR2 sequences are MNHEY and SVGAGI. Losses at the gene ends were 4 bases for V and 4 bases for J; bases not matched to a gene: 7. The CDR3 coding sequence is TGTGCCAGCAGTTCCACGACAGGGGGCTATTACGAGCAGTACTTC. Its protein is CASSSTTGGYYEQYF.

Details on this clonotype: Just one base apart from a much larger clone, this may be a read error. V gene TRBV4-2 combines with J gene TRBJ2-3; TRBD1 matches at 10 bases. This CDR3 is 16 amino acids long. Germline V gene sequence: CDR1 LGHNA, CDR2 YNFKEQ. The CDR3 DNA reads as TGTGCCAGCAGCCAACGGGACAGGGGCCTCACAGATACGCAGTGTTTT. Protein sequence: CASSQRDRGLTDTQCF.

This clonotype appeared a few times. The chain couples TRBV4-1 to TRBJ1-6; D gene uncertain. Trimming took off 1 base at V and 14 bases at J, with 12 bases between the two ends. CDR3 length: 13 residues. CDR1 is MGHRA, CDR2 YSYEKL, per germline. The CDR3 region is CASSQGRSTTLHF. The CDR3 bases are TGCGCCAGCAGCCAAGGACGGTCGACGACCCTCCACTTT.

In this sample, this clonotype turned up many times. The V call is TRBV25-1, the J call TRBJ1-1; 11 nucleotides match TRBD1. CDR1 MGHDK and CDR2 SYGVNS come from the germline V gene. The CDR3 spans 13 residues. The junction had 1 base not matched to a gene; V was cut back by 4 bases and J by 6 bases. The chain's CDR3 is CASSVGQGAEAFF. In nucleotides, the CDR3 is TGTGCCAGCAGTGTGGGACAGGGGGCTGAAGCTTTCTTT. Complete variable domain (other parts from reference TRBV25-1 and TRBJ1-1): EADIYQTPRYLVIGTGKKITLECSQTMGHDKMYWYQQDPGMELHLIHYSYGVNSTEKGDLSSESTVSRIRTEHFPLTLESARPSHTSQYLCASSVGQGAEAFFGQGTRLTVV.

This clonotype appeared a few times. The chain uses TRBV20-1 and TRBJ2-3; 12 bases line up with TRBD2. The CDR3 extends over 15 amino acids. V lost 6 bases and J lost 5; bases outside the gene matches: 9. Germline CDR1 reads DFQATT; CDR2 reads SNEGSKA (reference sequence). CDR3: CSAKRLAGEVDTQYF. CDR3 coding DNA: TGCAGTGCCAAACGACTAGCGGGAGAGGTAGATACGCAGTATTTT.

In this sample, this clonotype turned up a few times. The chain links TRBV10-2 to TRBJ2-3; D may be TRBD1 or TRBD2 (5 bases each). V was cut by 2 bases and J by 9 bases, with 12 bases left in between. This CDR3 has 13 amino acids. Germline CDR1 and CDR2: WSHSY and SAAADI. The CDR3 sequence: CASSEGGIETQYF. The CDR3 coding sequence is TGCGCCAGCAGTGAGGGGGGTATTGAAACGCAGTATTTT.

This clonotype was picked up many times. V gene TRBV19 combines with J gene TRBJ1-5, with a possible D match to TRBD1 (5 bases). The germline CDR1 and CDR2 sequences are LNHDA and SQIVND (reference sequence). The CDR3 totals 13 residues. Deletions cut 8 bases from V and 7 bases from J, with 15 bases between. CDR3 region: CASSDSPTQPQHF. Here the CDR3 DNA reads TGTGCCAGTTCTGACAGCCCAACCCAGCCCCAGCATTTT.

J is TRBJ2-7 and V is TRBV28, with D uncertain. Germline V gene data show CDR1 as MDHEN and CDR2 as SYDVKM. Trimming cost V 5 bases and J 0 bases, with 20 bases left between them. The CDR3 consists of 17 residues. CDR3 sequence reads: CASSTVEKEYHSYEQYF. CDR3 nucleotides: TGTGCCAGCAGTACGGTAGAGAAGGAATATCACTCCTACGAGCAGTACTTC.